A selection of T cell receptor beta chains follows, all from one sample in a study of blood T cell repertoires in COVID-19. The method was immunoSEQ multiplex PCR; TCRdb's version includes in-frame clones alone and lacks a portion of them. The sample lists nearly 350,000 clones, more than 70% occurring once. The specimen sequenced was peripheral blood. These receptors came from a man in his thirties or forties with active or convalescent COVID-19. Each CDR3 is given with its conserved first and last residue. The order of the fields is CDR3 protein, CDR3 DNA, V gene, J gene, D gene, clone size. D genes are given only for firm matches. Clone size is not always given. Where it is, it says once, few, many or a class for expanded clones.

CDR3aa: CASRSGPGQREKLFF
CDR3nt: TGTGCCAGCAGGTCAGGTCCGGGACAGAGGGAAAAACTGTTTTTT
v_gene: TRBV28
j_gene: TRBJ1-4
d_gene: TRBD1
abundance: .

CDR3aa: CASSTTPAGEEETQYF
CDR3nt: TGTGCCAGCAGCACGACTCCAGCGGGGGAGGAAGAGACCCAGTACTTC
v_gene: TRBV11-2
j_gene: TRBJ2-5
d_gene: TRBD2
abundance: .

CDR3aa: CASSSGQGIGELFF
CDR3nt: TGTGCCAGCTCCTCGGGACAGGGCATCGGGGAGCTGTTTTTT
v_gene: TRBV18
j_gene: TRBJ2-2
d_gene: TRBD1
abundance: .

CDR3aa: CASSPGREQFF
CDR3nt: TGTGCCAGCAGCCCGGGTAGGGAGCAGTTCTTC
v_gene: TRBV9
j_gene: TRBJ2-1
d_gene: .
abundance: .

CDR3aa: CATLDTGLDEYF
CDR3nt: TGTGCCACCTTAGACACGGGACTAGACGAGTATTTT
v_gene: TRBV2
j_gene: TRBJ2-3
d_gene: TRBD2
abundance: .

CDR3aa: CASSLRGQSTYNEQFF
CDR3nt: TGTGCCAGCAGTTTGCGGGGTCAGAGTACCTACAATGAGCAGTTCTTC
v_gene: TRBV27
j_gene: TRBJ2-1
d_gene: .
abundance: .

CDR3aa: CASSIGEFYEQYF
CDR3nt: TGTGCCAGTAGTATAGGAGAATTCTACGAGCAGTACTTC
v_gene: TRBV19
j_gene: TRBJ2-7
d_gene: .
abundance: .

CDR3aa: CASSLGQGAFF
CDR3nt: TGTGCCAGCAGTTTGGGACAGGGCGCTTTCTTT
v_gene: TRBV12-3/TRBV12-4
j_gene: TRBJ1-1
d_gene: TRBD1
abundance: .

CDR3aa: CASSPLAGGPVYNEQFF
CDR3nt: TGTGCCAGCAGTCCACTAGCGGGAGGGCCTGTTTACAATGAGCAGTTCTTC
v_gene: TRBV27
j_gene: TRBJ2-1
d_gene: TRBD2
abundance: .

CDR3aa: CASSASGGAYEQYF
CDR3nt: TGTGCCAGCAGCGCGAGTGGGGGGGCCTACGAGCAGTACTTC
v_gene: TRBV9
j_gene: TRBJ2-7
d_gene: TRBD2
abundance: once

CDR3aa: CATAGAAYEKLFF
CDR3nt: TGTGCCACCGCGGGGGCAGCTTATGAAAAACTGTTTTTT
v_gene: TRBV7-9
j_gene: TRBJ1-4
d_gene: .
abundance: few

CDR3aa: CASSLAGQNNYEQYF
CDR3nt: TGTGCCAGCAGCTTAGCCGGACAGAATAACTACGAGCAGTACTTC
v_gene: TRBV7-2
j_gene: TRBJ2-7
d_gene: .
abundance: .

CDR3aa: CASRSYTEAFF
CDR3nt: TGTGCCAGCAGGTCCTACACTGAAGCTTTCTTT
v_gene: TRBV28
j_gene: TRBJ1-1
d_gene: .
abundance: .

CDR3aa: CASSGVGTDTQYF
CDR3nt: TGTGCCAGCAGTGGCGTCGGCACAGATACGCAGTATTTT
v_gene: TRBV25-1
j_gene: TRBJ2-3
d_gene: .
abundance: .

CDR3aa: CASSQGFRTGGDTGELFF
CDR3nt: TGCGCCAGCAGCCAAGGTTTCAGGACAGGGGGCGACACCGGGGAGCTGTTTTTT
v_gene: TRBV4-3
j_gene: TRBJ2-2
d_gene: TRBD1
abundance: .

CDR3aa: CASSLPGVGVLTF
CDR3nt: TGTGCCAGCAGCTTACCAGGGGTCGGCGTCCTGACTTTC
v_gene: TRBV7-3
j_gene: TRBJ2-6
d_gene: .
abundance: .

CDR3aa: CAISGGGVAKNIQYF
CDR3nt: TGTGCCATCTCGGGGGGAGGGGTAGCCAAAAACATTCAGTACTTC
v_gene: TRBV28
j_gene: TRBJ2-4
d_gene: TRBD2
abundance: once

CDR3aa: CASSIERSRAQFF
CDR3nt: TGTGCCAGTAGTATAGAGCGGAGCAGAGCCCAGTTCTTC
v_gene: TRBV19
j_gene: TRBJ2-1
d_gene: .
abundance: .

CDR3aa: CASSDPGYNEQFF
CDR3nt: TGTGCCAGCAGTGATCCCGGTTACAATGAGCAGTTCTTC
v_gene: TRBV25-1
j_gene: TRBJ2-1
d_gene: .
abundance: .

CDR3aa: CASSYSSNRAGEQYF
CDR3nt: TGTGCCAGCAGTTACTCCTCAAACAGGGCGGGCGAGCAGTACTTC
v_gene: TRBV6-6
j_gene: TRBJ2-7
d_gene: .
abundance: once

CDR3aa: CSASKGLAVF
CDR3nt: TGCAGTGCTAGTAAGGGACTAGCTGTCTTC
v_gene: TRBV20-1
j_gene: TRBJ2-1
d_gene: TRBD2
abundance: .

CDR3aa: CASRDTGSTGELFF
CDR3nt: TGCGCCAGCCGGGACACAGGGTCCACCGGGGAGCTGTTTTTT
v_gene: TRBV5-1
j_gene: TRBJ2-2
d_gene: .
abundance: .

CDR3aa: CASKAPGDGYTF
CDR3nt: TGTGCCAGCAAGGCCCCGGGAGATGGCTACACCTTC
v_gene: TRBV2
j_gene: TRBJ1-2
d_gene: .
abundance: few

CDR3aa: CASGPPRQTHFNEQFF
CDR3nt: TGTGCTAGTGGTCCCCCCCGACAGACCCACTTCAATGAGCAGTTCTTC
v_gene: TRBV12-5
j_gene: TRBJ2-1
d_gene: .
abundance: .

CDR3aa: CASSLTRTGGGYTF
CDR3nt: TGTGCCAGCAGCTTAACTCGGACAGGAGGCGGCTACACCTTC
v_gene: TRBV7-3
j_gene: TRBJ1-2
d_gene: TRBD1
abundance: .

CDR3aa: CASSTGTLYEQYF
CDR3nt: TGTGCCAGTAGTACCGGGACACTCTACGAGCAGTACTTC
v_gene: TRBV19
j_gene: TRBJ2-7
d_gene: .
abundance: .

CDR3aa: CASKGGGGQPQHF
CDR3nt: TGTGCCAGCAAGGGGGGCGGGGGTCAGCCCCAGCATTTT
v_gene: TRBV2
j_gene: TRBJ1-5
d_gene: .
abundance: .

CDR3aa: CASSSRGWGLAARNEQFF
CDR3nt: TGTGCCAGCAGCTCCCGGGGTTGGGGACTAGCGGCGCGCAATGAGCAGTTCTTC
v_gene: TRBV7-2
j_gene: TRBJ2-1
d_gene: TRBD2
abundance: few

CDR3aa: CASSRRTGQDTQYF
CDR3nt: TGTGCCAGCAGCCGCCGGACAGGGCAGGATACGCAGTATTTT
v_gene: TRBV11-3
j_gene: TRBJ2-3
d_gene: TRBD1
abundance: .

CDR3aa: CASSFKTGGAETQYF
CDR3nt: TGTGCCAGCAGCTTTAAGACAGGGGGCGCGGAGACCCAGTACTTC
v_gene: TRBV5-8
j_gene: TRBJ2-5
d_gene: TRBD1
abundance: .

CDR3aa: CATSDRQGNGELFF
CDR3nt: TGTGCCACCAGTGACCGGCAGGGTAACGGGGAGCTGTTTTTT
v_gene: TRBV24-1
j_gene: TRBJ2-2
d_gene: .
abundance: .

CDR3aa: CASSFRTGGHYTF
CDR3nt: TGCGCCAGCAGCTTCCGGACAGGGGGCCACTACACCTTC
v_gene: TRBV5-1
j_gene: TRBJ1-2
d_gene: TRBD1
abundance: .

CDR3aa: CASSQVPWSGREKLFF
CDR3nt: TGCGCCAGCAGCCAAGTCCCGTGGTCCGGGAGGGAAAAACTGTTTTTT
v_gene: TRBV4-1
j_gene: TRBJ1-4
d_gene: .
abundance: .

CDR3aa: CASSQDRGGYTF
CDR3nt: TGTGCCAGCAGCCAGGACAGGGGCGGCTACACCTTC
v_gene: TRBV7-2
j_gene: TRBJ1-2
d_gene: TRBD1
abundance: .

CDR3aa: CASSYSAGYGYTF
CDR3nt: TGTGCCAGCAGTTACTCTGCGGGGTATGGCTACACCTTC
v_gene: TRBV6-5
j_gene: TRBJ1-2
d_gene: .
abundance: .

CDR3aa: CASSPGLGDGNEQFF
CDR3nt: TGTGCCAGCAGCCCGGGACTAGGGGACGGGAATGAGCAGTTCTTC
v_gene: TRBV13
j_gene: TRBJ2-1
d_gene: TRBD2
abundance: .

CDR3aa: CASSIGTSGALGDTQYF
CDR3nt: TGTGCCAGCAGCATCGGGACTAGCGGGGCCCTGGGGGATACGCAGTATTTT
v_gene: TRBV5-6
j_gene: TRBJ2-3
d_gene: TRBD2
abundance: .

CDR3aa: CASSQVPRTAMNTEAFF
CDR3nt: TGCGCCAGCAGCCAAGTCCCTCGGACAGCCATGAACACTGAAGCTTTCTTT
v_gene: TRBV4-3
j_gene: TRBJ1-1
d_gene: .
abundance: .

CDR3aa: CASSFTEADTQYF
CDR3nt: TGTGCCAGCAGTTTCACCGAGGCAGATACGCAGTATTTT
v_gene: TRBV27
j_gene: TRBJ2-3
d_gene: .
abundance: .

CDR3aa: CASSKDRGDTEAFF
CDR3nt: TGTGCCAGTAGTAAAGACAGGGGGGATACTGAAGCTTTCTTT
v_gene: TRBV19
j_gene: TRBJ1-1
d_gene: TRBD1
abundance: .

CDR3aa: CATSAGTTTDYEQYF
CDR3nt: TGTGCCACCAGTGCCGGGACTACAACCGATTACGAGCAGTACTTC
v_gene: TRBV24-1
j_gene: TRBJ2-7
d_gene: TRBD2
abundance: once

CDR3aa: CASSQDTRGEQYF
CDR3nt: TGCGCCAGCAGCCAAGATACCAGGGGCGAGCAGTACTTC
v_gene: TRBV4-3
j_gene: TRBJ2-7
d_gene: .
abundance: .

CDR3aa: CASSSGQGAPREQYF
CDR3nt: TGTGCCAGCAGCTCAGGACAGGGGGCCCCTCGGGAGCAGTACTTC
v_gene: TRBV13
j_gene: TRBJ2-7
d_gene: TRBD1
abundance: .

CDR3aa: CASSWAGGRISSNQPQHF
CDR3nt: TGTGCCAGCAGCTGGGCGGGGGGCAGAATCAGTAGCAATCAGCCCCAGCATTTT
v_gene: TRBV5-8
j_gene: TRBJ1-5
d_gene: .
abundance: .

CDR3aa: CASFSGAVGSYYNEQFF
CDR3nt: TGTGCCAGCTTCAGCGGGGCAGTGGGTTCCTATTACAATGAGCAGTTCTTC
v_gene: TRBV5-8
j_gene: TRBJ2-1
d_gene: TRBD2
abundance: once

CDR3aa: CASSVGQGAPGNTEAFF
CDR3nt: TGTGCCAGCAGCGTCGGACAGGGGGCGCCGGGCAACACTGAAGCTTTCTTT
v_gene: TRBV11-3
j_gene: TRBJ1-1
d_gene: TRBD1
abundance: .

CDR3aa: CAWETGGSYNEQFF
CDR3nt: TGTGCCTGGGAGACAGGGGGTTCCTACAATGAGCAGTTCTTC
v_gene: TRBV30
j_gene: TRBJ2-1
d_gene: TRBD1
abundance: .

CDR3aa: CASSAGLAGEDTGELFF
CDR3nt: TGTGCCAGCAGCGCGGGACTAGCGGGGGAGGACACCGGGGAGCTGTTTTTT
v_gene: TRBV11-3
j_gene: TRBJ2-2
d_gene: TRBD2
abundance: .

CDR3aa: CATAGEKDEKLFF
CDR3nt: TGTGCCACCGCAGGGGAAAAAGATGAAAAACTGTTTTTT
v_gene: TRBV21-1
j_gene: TRBJ1-4
d_gene: .
abundance: few

CDR3aa: CASREGLAGRSRETQYF
CDR3nt: TGTGCCAGCAGGGAGGGACTAGCGGGACGCTCCCGGGAGACCCAGTACTTC
v_gene: TRBV7-9
j_gene: TRBJ2-5
d_gene: TRBD2
abundance: .

CDR3aa: CASSPTPGNGVTIYF
CDR3nt: TGTGCCAGCAGCCCGACTCCCGGTAACGGGGTCACCATATATTTT
v_gene: TRBV7-3
j_gene: TRBJ1-3
d_gene: .
abundance: .

CDR3aa: CASSLTPGAGEKLFF
CDR3nt: TGTGCCAGCAGCTTGACGCCAGGGGCTGGGGAAAAACTGTTTTTT
v_gene: TRBV7-2
j_gene: TRBJ1-4
d_gene: .
abundance: .

CDR3aa: CASSQSAGEGNEQFF
CDR3nt: TGTGCCAGCAGCCAGTCAGCGGGAGAGGGCAATGAGCAGTTCTTC
v_gene: TRBV28
j_gene: TRBJ2-1
d_gene: TRBD2
abundance: .

CDR3aa: CASSPTGAFTGELFF
CDR3nt: TGTGCCAGCAGCCCTACAGGGGCTTTCACCGGGGAGCTGTTTTTT
v_gene: TRBV7-2
j_gene: TRBJ2-2
d_gene: TRBD1
abundance: few

CDR3aa: CASSPLPQGATQPQHF
CDR3nt: TGTGCCAGCAGTCCACTCCCACAGGGGGCGACGCAGCCCCAGCATTTT
v_gene: TRBV28
j_gene: TRBJ1-5
d_gene: TRBD1
abundance: .

CDR3aa: CASSYARLRSPLHF
CDR3nt: TGTGCCAGCAGTTACGCCAGGCTTCGTTCACCCCTCCACTTT
v_gene: TRBV6-2/TRBV6-3
j_gene: TRBJ1-6
d_gene: .
abundance: .

CDR3aa: CASSYGTSYGEQFF
CDR3nt: TGTGCCAGCAGTTATGGGACTAGCTATGGCGAGCAGTTCTTC
v_gene: TRBV6-5
j_gene: TRBJ2-1
d_gene: TRBD2
abundance: .

CDR3aa: CASSLLSRERAFF
CDR3nt: TGTGCCAGCAGCTTATTAAGCCGGGAGAGAGCTTTCTTT
v_gene: TRBV7-2
j_gene: TRBJ1-1
d_gene: .
abundance: few

CDR3aa: CASSLTGTSTDTQYF
CDR3nt: TGTGCCAGCAGCTTGACAGGTACTAGCACAGATACGCAGTATTTT
v_gene: TRBV3-1/TRBV3-2
j_gene: TRBJ2-3
d_gene: .
abundance: .